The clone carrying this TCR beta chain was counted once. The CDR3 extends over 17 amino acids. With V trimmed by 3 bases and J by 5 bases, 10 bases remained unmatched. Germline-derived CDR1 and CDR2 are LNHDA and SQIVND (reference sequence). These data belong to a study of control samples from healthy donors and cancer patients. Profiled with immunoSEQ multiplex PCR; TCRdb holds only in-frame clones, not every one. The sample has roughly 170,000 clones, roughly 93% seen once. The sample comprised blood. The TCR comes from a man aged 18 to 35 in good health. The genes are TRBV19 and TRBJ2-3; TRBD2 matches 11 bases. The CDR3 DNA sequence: TGTGCCAGTAGTATCGGAGCTAGCGGGGGGTTCTTAGATACGCAGTATTTT. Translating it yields CASSIGASGGFLDTQYF.